This record looks at one T cell receptor (beta chain) sequence and its context. Produced via immunoSEQ multiplex PCR; TCRdb's table is partial and in-frame only. Of roughly 100,000 clones listed, about nine tenths are singletons. The CDR3 loop spans 16 amino acids. V lost 5 bases to trimming and J lost 5 bases; unmatched junction nucleotides: 9. In germline, CDR1 is SGHTA, CDR2 FQGNSA. The sample is drawn from a study of T cell changes during pregnancy in multiple sclerosis. This specimen consisted of peripheral blood, obtained in the second trimester of pregnancy. The chain links TRBV7-2 to TRBJ1-5; TRBD1 matches 10 bases. This receptor was obtained from a female donor in good health, enrolled as a control in a pregnancy study. The CDR3 DNA reads TGTGCCAGCAGCACCGAGACAGGGGGCAGATATCAGCCCCAGCATTTT. Amino acids: CASSTETGGRYQPQHF.